This T cell receptor (beta chain) stems from a study of blood T cell repertoires in COVID-19. On the study more broadly: The United States, Italy and Spain provided the acute and convalescent COVID-19 samples. Nucleic acid was either cDNA or gDNA, and it came from T cells, B-cell-depleted T cells, or PBMCs.

In the authors' workflow: From reference gene primer amplification, estimates of nucleated cell counts were derived. Sequenced by immunoSEQ multiplex PCR; TCRdb stores in-frame clones only, minus some. V, J and clone size reflect that table, while D and trimming were determined from the DNA. Of fewer than 200,000 clones detected, more than 75% appear once; the ten largest clones hold around 13%. It was during active infection that Seattle patients were enrolled and then longitudinally followed. V lost 5 bases and J 4 bases, leaving 21 bases between the germline ends. CDR1 is MDHEN and CDR2 is SYDVKM in the germline V gene. The CDR3 has 17 amino acids.

This receptor was taken from a woman between 65 and 79 years old with COVID-19, enrolled during active disease. Sequencing was carried out using peripheral blood. V and J are TRBV28 and TRBJ1-5; tentatively, D is TRBD1 (5 bases). Here the CDR3 DNA reads TGTGCCAGCAGTATTAACAGGATATATCGCACGAATCAGCCCCAGCATTTT. It yields the protein CASSINRIYRTNQPQHF. The full variable domain, completed using reference TRBV28 and TRBJ1-5, is DVKVTQSSRYLVKRTGEKVFLECVQDMDHENMFWYRQDPGLGLRLIYFSYDVKMKEKGDIPEGYSVSREKKERFSLILESASTNQTSMYLCASSINRIYRTNQPQHFGDGTRLSIL.